One and the same sample provided the 4 T cell receptor beta chains below, sequenced in a study of T cells in Graves' hyperthyroidism and ophthalmopathy. Template material for amplifying TCR beta CDR3 regions consisted of RNA transcripts. The TCR CDR3 was amplified in a first-round RT-PCR using the HTBI primer set. TCRdb ran MiXCR on the multiplex PCR reads and lists one entry per CDR3 protein. The sample includes approximately 600,000 distinct CDR3 sequences, roughly 15% of them seen just once. The sequenced material came from blood. All receptors derive from a woman aged 35 to 49 with Graves' ophthalmopathy.

This clonotype has ten or more counts. V gene TRBV7-8 combines with J gene TRBJ2-7; the D gene is possibly TRBD2 (5 bases). Germline values: CDR1 SGHVS, CDR2 FQNEAQ. V was trimmed by 1 base and J by 1 base, leaving 11 bases between them. CDR3 length: 15 amino acids. DNA for the CDR3: TGTGCCAGCAGCTTAGAGCGGACTTTTTCCTACGAGCAGTACTTC. This translates into CASSLERTFSYEQYF. The variable domain in full, with the rest retrieved from reference TRBV7-8 and TRBJ2-7, is GAGVSQSPRYKVAKRGQDVALRCDPISGHVSLFWYQQALGQGPEFLTYFQNEAQLDKSGLPSDRFFAERPEGSVSTLKIQRTQQEDSAVYLCASSLERTFSYEQYFGPGTRLTVT.

About this clonotype itself: This may come from a read error, since a much larger clone is one base off. The chain has TRBV4-3 and TRBJ2-2; D is perhaps TRBD2 (5 bases). This CDR3 region has 14 residues. The V gene's germline CDR1 is LGHNA and CDR2 YSLEER. The CDR3 loop reads CAGSQDWNTGELFF. In nucleotides, the CDR3 is TGCGCCGGCAGCCAGGACTGGAACACCGGGGAGCTGTTTTTT.

V is TRBV25-1 and J is TRBJ1-1; 10 bases match TRBD1. This CDR3 is 14 amino acids long. Germline V gene lookup returns CDR1 MGHDK and CDR2 SYGVNS. With 6 bases clipped from V and 5 bases from J, the junction kept 6 bases outside the gene matches. The CDR3 nucleotides are TGTGCCAGCAGGACAGGGGGCGAAGCGACTGAAGCTTTCTTT. Encoded protein: CASRTGGEATEAFF. Full variable domain (rest looked up from reference TRBV25-1 and TRBJ1-1): EADIYQTPRYLVIGTGKKITLECSQTMGHDKMYWYQQDPGMELHLIHYSYGVNSTEKGDLSSESTVSRIRTEHFPLTLESARPSHTSQYLCASRTGGEATEAFFGQGTRLTVV.

The chain combines TRBV7-8 with TRBJ2-5, with 8 bases aligning to TRBD1. CDR3 size: 19 residues. The trim removed 2 bases at V and 2 bases at J, leaving 16 bases unmatched. Germline V CDR1 and CDR2: SGHVS, FQNEAQ. In nucleotides, the CDR3 is TGTGCCAGCAGCTTAAGGTGGACAGGGCTTTCTATATCTCAAGAGACCCAGTACTTC. It encodes CASSLRWTGLSISQETQYF.